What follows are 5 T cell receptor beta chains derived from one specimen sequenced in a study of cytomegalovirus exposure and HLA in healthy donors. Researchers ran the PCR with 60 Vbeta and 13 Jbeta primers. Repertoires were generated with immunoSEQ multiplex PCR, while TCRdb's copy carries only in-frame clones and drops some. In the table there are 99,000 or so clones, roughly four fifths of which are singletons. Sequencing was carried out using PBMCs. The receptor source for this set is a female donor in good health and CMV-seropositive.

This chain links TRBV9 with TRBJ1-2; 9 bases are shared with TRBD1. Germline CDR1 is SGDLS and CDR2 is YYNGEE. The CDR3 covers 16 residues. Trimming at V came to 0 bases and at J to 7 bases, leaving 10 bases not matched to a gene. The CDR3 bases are TGTGCCAGCAGCGTAGGTCTTACAGGGGGCTTAGGTGGCTACACCTTC. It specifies CASSVGLTGGLGGYTF.

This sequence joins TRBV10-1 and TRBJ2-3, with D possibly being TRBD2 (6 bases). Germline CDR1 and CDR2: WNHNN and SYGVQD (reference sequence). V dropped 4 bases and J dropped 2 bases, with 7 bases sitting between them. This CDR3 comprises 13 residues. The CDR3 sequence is CASSGDSTDTQYF. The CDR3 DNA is TGCGCCAGCAGTGGGGACTCCACAGATACGCAGTATTTT.

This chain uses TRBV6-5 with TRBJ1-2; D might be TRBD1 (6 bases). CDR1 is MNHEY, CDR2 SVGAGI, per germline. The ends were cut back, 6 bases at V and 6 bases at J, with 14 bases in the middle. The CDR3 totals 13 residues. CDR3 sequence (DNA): TGTGCCAGCAGCTCCACAGGGCTCGATGGCTACACCTTC. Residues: CASSSTGLDGYTF.

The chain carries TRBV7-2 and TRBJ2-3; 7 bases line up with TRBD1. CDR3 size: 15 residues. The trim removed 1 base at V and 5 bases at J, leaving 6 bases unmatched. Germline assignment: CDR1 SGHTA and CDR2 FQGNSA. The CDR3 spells CASSLETGYGDTQYF. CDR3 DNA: TGTGCCAGCAGCTTAGAGACAGGGTATGGAGATACGCAGTATTTT. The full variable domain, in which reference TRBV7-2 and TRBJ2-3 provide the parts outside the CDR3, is GAGVSQSPSNKVTEKGKDVELRCDPISGHTALYWYRQSLGQGLEFLIYFQGNSAPDKSGLPSDRFSAERTGGSVSTLTIQRTQQEDSAVYLCASSLETGYGDTQYFGPGTRLTVL.

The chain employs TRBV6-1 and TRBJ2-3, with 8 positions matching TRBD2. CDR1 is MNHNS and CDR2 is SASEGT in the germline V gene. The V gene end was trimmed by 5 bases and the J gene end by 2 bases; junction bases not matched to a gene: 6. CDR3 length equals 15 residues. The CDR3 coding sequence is TGTGCCAGCAGTCATTCAGCGGGGGACACAGATACGCAGTATTTT. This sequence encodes CASSHSAGDTDTQYF.